This T cell receptor beta chain was sequenced for a study of T cell responses to AZD1222 COVID-19 vaccine. Study outcomes and limitations: Recipients of two AZD1222 doses showed rising Spike-specific TCR breadth and depth.

A note on this clone: The antigen remains unidentified.

Generated by immunoSEQ multiplex PCR, the TCRdb table keeps only in-frame clones and is missing some. The top ten hold roughly 2.5% of the sample, which has fewer than 200,000 clones, over 85% seen once. Trimming pared 0 bases from V and 4 bases from J, leaving 4 bases between. This CDR3 spans 12 amino acids. Germline CDR1 and CDR2: SGHRS and YFSETQ. V is TRBV5-1 and J is TRBJ1-2; D not certain. The origin of this receptor is an adult in good health. The sequenced sample was peripheral blood, obtained on day 0 of AZD1222 vaccination. The CDR3 nucleotides read TGCGCCAGCAGCTTGGAGAGCTATGGCTACACCTTC. This encodes CASSLESYGYTF.